Reported below is one T cell receptor (beta chain). The target of this receptor is not known. Base qualities are not at hand, and no much larger clone is one base apart. RNA was extracted using the RNeasy kit, and about 0.5 to 1 ug of the RNA was reverse transcribed with random hexamers. The immunoSEQ multiplex PCR assay, which covers 54 Vbeta and 13 Jbeta segments, was used to amplify TCR beta CDR3 regions. Bias from PCR amplification was corrected by using a synthetic template baseline for primer optimization and for computational correction. Under the source paper's analysis protocol: Reads were annotated to V, D and J genes according to IMGT and were analyzed with immunoSEQ Analyzer, with only productive sequences retained. Clonality was computed as one minus Shannon entropy normalized by log2 of the number of productive unique sequences. For each patient and control, public and private clones were evaluated within the 100 most prevalent clones. Clones were defined as Susac-specific if absent from the healthy and MS cohorts, from under 1,200 published viral clones and from other ImmuneACCESS disease sequences. TCRdb handled the public reads itself, with Q25 trimming in fastp and clone calling in MiXCR, and kept productive beta chains. Rows are combined by CDR3 protein, so each entry shows the most common genes and DNA. None of the V and J calls come from the authors' own analysis; TCRdb made them. The table for this sample lists approximately 210,000 distinct CDR3 sequences; about 94% of them were counted only once. The top ten constitute roughly 0.14% of the sample.

The entry originates in a study of CD8 T cells in Susac syndrome (dated by TCRdb to the late 2010s). General notes on the study: Of the Susac syndrome patients who were sequenced, roughly eight were in clinical remission while about 6 had clinically active disease. At the time of blood withdrawal, Susac syndrome patients were either therapy-naive, taking corticosteroids (with some also receiving IVIg), or on IVIg alone. The study used repertoire sequencing to test whether antigen drove CD8+ T cell activation and differentiation in Susac syndrome. Study-level results and caveats: The study acknowledged that relatively few individuals were included in the TCR sequencing and HLA analysis. In the CD4+ T cell repertoire of Susac syndrome patients, clonal expansion was not detected.

Peripheral blood CD8+ and CD4+ T cells from healthy donors, Susac syndrome patients and multiple sclerosis patients were profiled by high-throughput TCR beta sequencing. Recently defined diagnostic criteria for definite or probable disease were met by the Susac syndrome patients. Bulk CD8+ and CD4+ T cells were purified by magnetic negative isolation, while CD8+ TEMRA cells were enriched using FACS. Blood was drawn into EDTA tubes, processed within 24 hours, and PBMCs were isolated by density gradient centrifugation. PBMCs destined for TCR sequencing were cryopreserved in liquid nitrogen and later thawed in a 37 °C water bath. The sorted or isolated CD4+, CD8+ and CD8+ TEMRA cells reached a purity of at least 90%. The TCR sequence derives from a human donor with Susac syndrome. Sequenced input: CD4+ T cells from PBMCs.

The CDR3 corresponds to CASSLAQGVRGISGANVLTF. The nucleotides are TGCGCCAGCAGCTTAGCTCAGGGGGTCAGGGGGATCTCTGGGGCCAACGTCCTGACTTTC. This receptor chain uses TRBV5-1 and TRBJ2-6, with TRBD1 identical over 7 junction bases. Inclusive of the bounding cysteine and phenylalanine, the CDR3 is 20 residues long. Of all the DNA, just the CDR3 is kept, 60 bases in frame from base 1. V is pruned by 2 bases and J by 0 bases, leaving 14 bases of the junction without a gene match. CDR1 and CDR2, per the germline V gene, are SGHRS and YFSETQ. The full variable domain, completed from the reference TRBV5-1 and TRBJ2-6 proteins outside the CDR3, reads KAGVTQTPRYLIKTRGQQVTLSCSPISGHRSVSWYQQTPGQGLQFLFEYFSETQRNKGNFPGRFSGRQFSNSRSEMNVSTLELGDSALYLCASSLAQGVRGISGANVLTFGAGSRLTVL.